The clone carrying this TCR beta chain has a handful of counts. Antigen unknown. Trimming stripped 6 bases from V and 7 bases from J, with 25 bases between. Germline V gene data show CDR1 as LNHDA and CDR2 as SQIVND (reference sequence). The CDR3 runs 17 residues. Isolated RNA was reverse transcribed in full, so expressed TCRB transcripts were sequenced. The read count averaged about 3.6 million across naive, central memory and regulatory T cell samples. Clones were sequenced by immunoSEQ multiplex PCR, and TCRdb holds only the in-frame ones, with some missing. The data hold 150,000 to 190,000 clones, with over 9% observed a single time. Every participating donor gave one draw, a heparinised blood sample averaging roughly 100 mL. The record originates from a study of beta chain features in type 1 diabetes. Overall study results and limits: VDJ junctions in type 1 diabetes patients carried more deletions and fewer insertions. TCRB CDR3s from Type 1 diabetes patients were moderately but significantly shorter in all four CD4+ subsets.

Sequenced material: central memory CD4+ T cells from blood. This TCR came from a man aged 30-40 years with type 1 diabetes. The chain is built from TRBV19 and TRBJ2-1, with D maybe TRBD2 (6 bases). Here the CDR3 reads CASSALAGTGGSNEQFF. The CDR3 nucleotides read TGTGCCAGTAGCGCTCTCGCTGGGACTGGGGGTTCGAATGAGCAGTTCTTC. Full variable domain (outside the CDR3, taken from reference TRBV19 and TRBJ2-1): DGGITQSPKYLFRKEGQNVTLSCEQNLNHDAMYWYRQDPGQGLRLIYYSQIVNDFQKGDIAEGYSVSREKKESFPLTVTSAQKNPTAFYLCASSALAGTGGSNEQFFGPGTRLTVL.